The sequence of this T cell receptor beta chain was determined in a study of OX40 agonist ivuxolimab in advanced cancers. Study-wide points: Within 6 weeks, CD4+ and CD8+ blood T cells expanded clonally at 0.1 to 3.0 mg/kg.

A history of autoimmune disease or systemic immunosuppression excluded patients. Some clones are missing from TCRdb's copy, which holds only in-frame ones; the method was immunoSEQ multiplex PCR. The table lists about 100,000 clones, 84% of them singletons, with roughly 5.5% in the top ten. Germline loops: CDR1 MNHEY, CDR2 SMNVEV (reference sequence). The CDR3 extends over 16 amino acids. V lost 4 bases to trimming and J lost 7 bases; unmatched junction nucleotides: 11. Concerning this clone: Its specificity is not known.

V gene TRBV27 combines with J gene TRBJ2-4; 9 positions agree with TRBD1. Here the sequenced sample was CD4+ or CD8+ T cells sorted from blood, taken in a trial of the OX40 agonist ivuxolimab. This sequence originates from an adult with an advanced solid tumor such as melanoma, head and neck, liver or kidney cancer. CDR3 amino acids: CASSSLSGQGRNIQYF. CDR3 bases: TGTGCCAGCAGTTCTCTCTCCGGACAGGGGAGGAACATTCAGTACTTC.